The 12 T cell receptor beta chains presented below share a single source sample, sequenced in a study of shared clonotypes between healthy human individuals. TCRdb's copy holds only in-frame clones and misses some; the assay was immunoSEQ multiplex PCR. The sample has 450,000 to 700,000 clones, 95% seen once. Positively selected for CCR7, the CD45RO-negative cells used as naive CD8 cells excluded terminally differentiated effector memory CD45RA+ cells. Sequenced sample: naive CD8+ T cells sorted from blood. The receptors here all came from a woman aged 30 to 39 in good health.

This chain uses TRBV13 with TRBJ2-2; D is perhaps TRBD1 or TRBD2 (6 bases each). Per germline, CDR1 PRHDT and CDR2 FYEKMQ (reference sequence). Trimming removed 5 bases from V and 0 bases from J, with 16 bases in between. CDR3 length: 17 residues. CDR3 coding DNA: TGTGCCAGCAGCCACCCCACGGGGGCTGCGAACACCGGGGAGCTGTTTTTT. It codes for CASSHPTGAANTGELFF. Drawing the rest from reference TRBV13 and TRBJ2-2, the complete variable domain is AAGVIQSPRHLIKEKRETATLKCYPIPRHDTVYWYQQGPGQDPQFLISFYEKMQSDKGSIPDRFSAQQFSDYHSELNMSSLELGDSALYFCASSHPTGAANTGELFFGEGSRLTVL.

This rearrangement joins TRBV18 to TRBJ2-1, with 9 bases identical to TRBD2. Trimming cost V 3 bases and J 9 bases; bases outside gene matches: 9. CDR1 and CDR2 (germline): KGHSH, LQKENI. The CDR3 totals 15 residues. The CDR3 spells CASSPRVAGVIEQFF. The DNA for the CDR3 is TGTGCCAGCTCACCCAGGGTAGCGGGAGTGATTGAGCAGTTCTTC.

This clone was found once. This chain uses TRBV6-5 with TRBJ2-3, with D possibly TRBD2 on 6 matching bases. Trimming pared 9 bases from V and 0 bases from J, leaving 13 bases between. Germline V gene lookup returns CDR1 MNHEY and CDR2 SVGAGI. The CDR3 has 14 residues. CDR3: CASSSVSSTDTQYF. In DNA form, the CDR3 reads TGTGCCAGTTCTAGCGTCTCTAGCACAGATACGCAGTATTTT.

The chain has TRBV2 and TRBJ2-3, with TRBD2 matching over 8 bases. V lost 0 bases to trimming and J lost 0 bases; unmatched junction nucleotides: 5. Germline assignment: CDR1 SNHLY and CDR2 FYNNEI. This CDR3 region has 17 residues. The CDR3 sequence: CASSEALGLASTDTQYF. The DNA for the CDR3 is TGTGCCAGCAGTGAAGCGCTTGGACTAGCTAGCACAGATACGCAGTATTTT.

This rearrangement joins TRBV28 to TRBJ2-1, with D perhaps being TRBD1 or TRBD2 (6 bases each). Trimming took 1 base from V and 5 from J, leaving 15 bases between them. This CDR3 has 16 amino acids. Germline-derived CDR1 and CDR2 are MDHEN and SYDVKM. CDR3 region: CASSLYRGTPNNEQFF. CDR3 coding DNA: TGTGCCAGCAGTTTATATCGCGGGACACCGAACAATGAGCAGTTCTTC.

This clone appeared once. The genes are TRBV28 and TRBJ2-7, with 8 bases aligning to TRBD2. There are 16 residues in the CDR3. CDR1 MDHEN and CDR2 SYDVKM come from the germline V gene. V shed 2 bases, J shed 2 bases, and the junction held 8 bases outside the gene matches. CDR3 sequence reads: CASSLALAGQAYEQYF. In DNA form, the CDR3 reads TGTGCCAGCAGTTTAGCCTTAGCGGGACAAGCCTACGAGCAGTACTTC. Full variable domain (missing parts from reference TRBV28 and TRBJ2-7): DVKVTQSSRYLVKRTGEKVFLECVQDMDHENMFWYRQDPGLGLRLIYFSYDVKMKEKGDIPEGYSVSREKKERFSLILESASTNQTSMYLCASSLALAGQAYEQYFGPGTRLTVT.

The chain links TRBV7-2 to TRBJ1-3, with 10 positions matching TRBD1. With 3 bases clipped from V and 1 base from J, the junction kept 9 bases outside the gene matches. Germline assignment: CDR1 SGHTA and CDR2 FQGNSA. CDR3 size: 18 residues. The CDR3 nucleotides read TGTGCCAGCAGCTTTAGGCCGGGACAGGGGTCGTCTGGAAACACCATATATTTT. This encodes CASSFRPGQGSSGNTIYF. The full variable domain, with the rest looked up from reference TRBV7-2 and TRBJ1-3, is GAGVSQSPSNKVTEKGKDVELRCDPISGHTALYWYRQSLGQGLEFLIYFQGNSAPDKSGLPSDRFSAERTGGSVSTLTIQRTQQEDSAVYLCASSFRPGQGSSGNTIYFGEGSWLTVV.

The chain joins TRBV28 to TRBJ2-6; D is perhaps TRBD1 (6 bases). Germline lookup yields CDR1 MDHEN and CDR2 SYDVKM. The CDR3 loop spans 19 amino acids. V lost 4 bases to trimming and J lost 0 bases, with 19 bases between them. The CDR3 loop is CASSYPFLGGVSGANVLTF. The CDR3 region has the DNA TGTGCCAGCAGTTACCCTTTTTTAGGGGGAGTCTCTGGGGCCAACGTCCTGACTTTC.

This rearrangement joins TRBV9 to TRBJ2-7; D is perhaps TRBD2 (6 bases). V gave up 6 bases and J gave up 6 bases, with 13 bases separating them. There are 12 residues in the CDR3. Germline CDR1 is SGDLS and CDR2 is YYNGEE. CDR3 nucleotides: TGTGCCAGCAACCAGGACGGGGGCGAGCAGTACTTC. This encodes CASNQDGGEQYF.

This clone was seen only once. The chain carries TRBV5-3 and TRBJ2-2, with a tentative D call TRBD1 (6 bases). TRBV5-3 is placed among ORFs of uncertain function. The CDR3 is 17 amino acids. V was shortened by 5 bases and J by 1 base, with 18 bases between the two germline ends. The CDR3, as DNA: TGTGCCAGAAGACATACCACGGACAGACTGAACACCGGGGAGCTGTTTTTT. It yields the protein CARRHTTDRLNTGELFF.

V is TRBV7-8 and J is TRBJ2-1, with TRBD2 matching 14 bases. This CDR3 region has 14 residues. The germline V gene has CDR1 SGHVS and CDR2 FQNEAQ. The junction had 2 bases not matched to a gene; V was cut back by 5 bases and J by 8 bases. CDR3 coding DNA: TGTGCCAGCAGCCGGACTAGCGGGAGGCATGAGCAGTTCTTC. This sequence encodes CASSRTSGRHEQFF.

The gene calls are TRBV27 and TRBJ2-2; no definite D call. V was clipped by 2 bases and J by 3 bases, with 7 bases between them. The length of the CDR3 is 14 residues. Germline CDR1 reads MNHEY; CDR2 reads SMNVEV (reference sequence). The CDR3 is CASSLTGYTGELFF. CDR3 in DNA: TGTGCCAGCAGTTTAACTGGGTACACCGGGGAGCTGTTTTTT.